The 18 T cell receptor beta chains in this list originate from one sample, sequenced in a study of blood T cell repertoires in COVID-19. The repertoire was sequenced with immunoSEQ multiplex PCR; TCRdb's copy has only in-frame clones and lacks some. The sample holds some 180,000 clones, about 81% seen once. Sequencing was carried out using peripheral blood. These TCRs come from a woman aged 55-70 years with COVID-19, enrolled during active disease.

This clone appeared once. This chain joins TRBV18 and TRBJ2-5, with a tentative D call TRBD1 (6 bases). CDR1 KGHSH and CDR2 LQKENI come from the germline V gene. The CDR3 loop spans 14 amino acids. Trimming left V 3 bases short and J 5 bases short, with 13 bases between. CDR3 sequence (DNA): TGTGCCAGCTCACCCACGACAGGTTCCGAGACCCAGTACTTC. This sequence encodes CASSPTTGSETQYF.

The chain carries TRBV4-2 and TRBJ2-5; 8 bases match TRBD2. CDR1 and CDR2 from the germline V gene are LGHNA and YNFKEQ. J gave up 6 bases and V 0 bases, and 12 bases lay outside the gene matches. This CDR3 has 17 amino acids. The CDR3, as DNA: TGTGCCAGCAGCCAAGATATTCGGGGGGGGCCCAGTAAGACCCAGTACTTC. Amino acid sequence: CASSQDIRGGPSKTQYF.

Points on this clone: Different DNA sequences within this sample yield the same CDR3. The CDR3 nucleotides are TGTGCCAGCAGTTTAGCGGAGGGGAATGAGCAGTTCTTC. Protein sequence: CASSLAEGNEQFF. The rearrangement joins TRBV12-3 or TRBV12-4 to TRBJ2-1, with D possibly TRBD2 on 6 matching bases. The CDR3 covers 13 residues. The germline V and J ends were trimmed by 0 bases and 7 bases, with 7 bases remaining between them.

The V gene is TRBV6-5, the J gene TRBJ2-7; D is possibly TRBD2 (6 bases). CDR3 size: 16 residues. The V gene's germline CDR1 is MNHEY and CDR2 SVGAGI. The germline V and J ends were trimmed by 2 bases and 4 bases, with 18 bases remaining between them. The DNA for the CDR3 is TGTGCCAGCAGTTACAGAGGAGTCGGGGGTAATTACGAGCAGTACTTC. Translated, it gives CASSYRGVGGNYEQYF.

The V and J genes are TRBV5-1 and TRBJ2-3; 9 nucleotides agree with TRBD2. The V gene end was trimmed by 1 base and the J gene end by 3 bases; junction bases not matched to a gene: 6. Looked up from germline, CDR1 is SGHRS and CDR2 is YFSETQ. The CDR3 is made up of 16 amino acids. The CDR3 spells CASSLRLAVGTDTQYF. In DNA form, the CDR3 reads TGCGCCAGCAGCTTGAGACTAGCGGTAGGGACAGATACGCAGTATTTT.

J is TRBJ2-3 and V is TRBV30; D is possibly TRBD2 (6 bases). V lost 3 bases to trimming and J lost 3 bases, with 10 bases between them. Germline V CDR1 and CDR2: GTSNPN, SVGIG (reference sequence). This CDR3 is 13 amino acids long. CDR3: CAWRLAVTDTQYF. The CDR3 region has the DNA TGTGCCTGGAGACTAGCAGTGACAGATACGCAGTATTTT.

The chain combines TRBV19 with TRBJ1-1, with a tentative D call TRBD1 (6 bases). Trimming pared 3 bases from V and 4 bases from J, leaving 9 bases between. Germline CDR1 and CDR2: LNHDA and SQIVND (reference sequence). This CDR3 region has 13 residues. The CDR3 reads CASSMDSLTEAFF. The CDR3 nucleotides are TGTGCCAGTAGTATGGACAGTCTCACTGAAGCTTTCTTT.

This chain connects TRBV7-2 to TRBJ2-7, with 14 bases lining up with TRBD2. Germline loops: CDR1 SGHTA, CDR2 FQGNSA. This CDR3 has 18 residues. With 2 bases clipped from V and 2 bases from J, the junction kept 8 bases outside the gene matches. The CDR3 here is CASSLTGLAGARPYEQYF. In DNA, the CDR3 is TGTGCCAGCAGCTTAACGGGACTAGCGGGAGCCCGCCCCTACGAGCAGTACTTC. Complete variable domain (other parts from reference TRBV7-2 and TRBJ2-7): GAGVSQSPSNKVTEKGKDVELRCDPISGHTALYWYRQSLGQGLEFLIYFQGNSAPDKSGLPSDRFSAERTGGSVSTLTIQRTQQEDSAVYLCASSLTGLAGARPYEQYFGPGTRLTVT.

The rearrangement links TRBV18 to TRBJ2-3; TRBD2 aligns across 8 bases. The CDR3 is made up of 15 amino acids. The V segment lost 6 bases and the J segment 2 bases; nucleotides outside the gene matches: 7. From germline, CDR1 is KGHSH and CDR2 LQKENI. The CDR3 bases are TGTGCCAGCTCCGGGACTAGGTTATTCACAGATACGCAGTATTTT. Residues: CASSGTRLFTDTQYF.

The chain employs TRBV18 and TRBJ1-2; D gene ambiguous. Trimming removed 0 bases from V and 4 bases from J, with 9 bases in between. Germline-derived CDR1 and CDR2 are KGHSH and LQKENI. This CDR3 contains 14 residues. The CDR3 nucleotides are TGTGCCAGCTCACCACCGGGAGGCTCCTATGGCTACACCTTC. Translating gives CASSPPGGSYGYTF.

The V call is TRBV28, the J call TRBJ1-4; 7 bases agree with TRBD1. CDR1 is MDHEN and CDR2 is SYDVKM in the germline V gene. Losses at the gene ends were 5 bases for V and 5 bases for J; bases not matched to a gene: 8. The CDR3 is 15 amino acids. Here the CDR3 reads CASSPEGQPNEKLFF. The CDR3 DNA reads TGTGCCAGCAGTCCTGAGGGACAGCCGAATGAAAAACTGTTTTTT.

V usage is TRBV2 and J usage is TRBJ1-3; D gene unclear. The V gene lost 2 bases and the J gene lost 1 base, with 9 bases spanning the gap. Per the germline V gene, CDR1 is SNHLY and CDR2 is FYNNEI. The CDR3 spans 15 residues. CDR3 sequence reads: CASSELAGSGNTIYF. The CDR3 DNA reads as TGTGCCAGCAGTGAATTGGCCGGGTCTGGAAACACCATATATTTT.

DNA for the CDR3: TGTGCCAGCAGGCCCCCGGCAGGGGGTACTTCTGGGGCCAACGTCCTGACTTTC. Protein: CASRPPAGGTSGANVLTF. The rearrangement uses TRBV2 and TRBJ2-6; 7 nucleotides line up with TRBD1. V shed 6 bases, J shed 1 base, and the junction held 12 bases outside the gene matches. The germline V gene encodes CDR1 SNHLY and CDR2 FYNNEI. This CDR3 is 18 amino acids long.

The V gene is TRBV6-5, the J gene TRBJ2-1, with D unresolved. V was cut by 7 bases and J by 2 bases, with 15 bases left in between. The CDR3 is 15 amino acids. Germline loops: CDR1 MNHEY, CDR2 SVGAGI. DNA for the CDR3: TGTGCCAGCAACGAAGGTAGCTCGCCCTACAATGAGCAGTTCTTC. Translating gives CASNEGSSPYNEQFF.

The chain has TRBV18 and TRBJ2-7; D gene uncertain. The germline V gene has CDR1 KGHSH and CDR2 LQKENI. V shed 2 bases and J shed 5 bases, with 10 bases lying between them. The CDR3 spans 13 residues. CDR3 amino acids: CASSPSASHEQYV. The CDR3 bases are TGTGCCAGCTCACCATCAGCGAGCCACGAGCAGTACGTC.

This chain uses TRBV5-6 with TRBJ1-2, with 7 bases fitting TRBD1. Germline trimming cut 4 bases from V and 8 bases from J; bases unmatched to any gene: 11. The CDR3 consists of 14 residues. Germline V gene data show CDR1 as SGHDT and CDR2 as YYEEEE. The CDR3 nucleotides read TGTGCCAGCAGCCCCGAGGGGAGGACAGGAGGCTACACCTTC. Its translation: CASSPEGRTGGYTF.

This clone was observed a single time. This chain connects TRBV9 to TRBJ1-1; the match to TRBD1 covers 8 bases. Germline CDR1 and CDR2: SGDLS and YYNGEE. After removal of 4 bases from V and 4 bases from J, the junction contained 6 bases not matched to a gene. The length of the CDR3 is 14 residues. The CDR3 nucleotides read TGTGCCAGCAGCCTAGGGACAGGCACCACTGAAGCTTTCTTT. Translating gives CASSLGTGTTEAFF.

In DNA form, the CDR3 reads TGTGCCAGCAGCCGCCCCCGGGACAGCTCCTCCTACGAGCAGTACTTC. Its protein is CASSRPRDSSSYEQYF. J is TRBJ2-7 and V is TRBV7-9; TRBD1 matches at 7 bases. V lost 5 bases, J lost 0 bases, and 10 bases stayed unmatched. This CDR3 comprises 16 residues. From germline, CDR1 is SEHNR and CDR2 FQNEAQ (reference sequence).